This T cell receptor beta chain was identified during a study of shared clonotypes between healthy human individuals. General study results and limits: Rarefaction indicated that sorted-subset sequencing remained incomplete although depth was large.

The input for sorted-subset replicate PCRs was 150 to 200 ng DNA, approximately 30,000 T cell genomes. Only in-frame clones appear in the TCRdb table, and some are missing; sequencing was by immunoSEQ multiplex PCR. The sample carries about 2 million clones, over 85% recorded once. The naive CD8 subset, CD45RO-negative cells positively selected for CCR7, excluded terminally differentiated effector memory CD45RA+ cells. The donor population consisted of healthy HIV-negative adults with no recent acute infections or vaccinations. All participating donors were Caucasian adults from Nashville, Tennessee. As regards this clone: As yet, its antigen is unknown.

CDR3 length equals 16 residues. Germline CDR1 MDHEN, CDR2 SYDVKM. The rearrangement joins TRBV28 to TRBJ2-5; 8 positions agree with TRBD2. Judging by the DNA end, TRBJ2-7 fits better; the J call may be wrong. The sequenced material came from naive CD8+ T cells sorted from blood. The sequence derives from a man aged 18 to 29 in good health. CDR3 region: CASSLDHSGATYEQYF. The DNA of the CDR3 is TGTGCCAGCAGTTTAGACCATAGCGGGGCAACCTACGAGCAGTACTTC.